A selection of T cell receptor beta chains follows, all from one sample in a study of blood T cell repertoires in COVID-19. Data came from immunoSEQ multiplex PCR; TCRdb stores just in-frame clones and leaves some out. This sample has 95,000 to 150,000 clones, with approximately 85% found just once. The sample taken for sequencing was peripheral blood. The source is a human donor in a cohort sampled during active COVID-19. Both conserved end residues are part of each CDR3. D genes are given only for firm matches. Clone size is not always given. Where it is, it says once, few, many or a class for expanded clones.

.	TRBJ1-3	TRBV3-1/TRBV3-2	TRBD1	CASSQAGQGGNTIYF	TGTGCCAGCAGCCAAGCCGGACAGGGTGGAAACACCATATATTTT
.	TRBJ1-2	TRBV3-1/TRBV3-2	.	CASSQGPSNYGYTF	TGTGCCAGCAGCCAAGGTCCGAGTAACTATGGCTACACCTTC
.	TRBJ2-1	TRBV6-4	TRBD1	CASRGQGRDEQFF	TGTGCCAGCAGGGGACAGGGTAGGGATGAGCAGTTCTTC
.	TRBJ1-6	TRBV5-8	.	CASSLDGGYGSPLHF	TGTGCCAGCAGCTTGGACGGGGGATATGGTTCACCCCTCCACTTT
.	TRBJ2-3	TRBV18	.	CASSPEQGGDTQYF	TGTGCCAGCTCACCAGAGCAGGGAGGAGATACGCAGTATTTT
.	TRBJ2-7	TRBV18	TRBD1	CASSPGQGLSYEQYF	TGTGCCAGCTCACCGGGACAGGGGCTATCCTACGAGCAGTACTTC
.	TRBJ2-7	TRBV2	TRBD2	CASRPSGPYEQYF	TGTGCCAGCAGACCTAGCGGCCCCTACGAGCAGTACTTC
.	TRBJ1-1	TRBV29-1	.	CSVEGARGRATEAFF	TGCAGCGTTGAAGGGGCGCGGGGCAGGGCCACTGAAGCTTTCTTT
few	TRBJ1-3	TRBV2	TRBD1	CASSESRDRGNTIYF	TGTGCCAGCAGCGAAAGCCGGGACAGGGGAAACACCATATATTTT
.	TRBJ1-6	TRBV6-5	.	CASSYTRGRSPLHF	TGTGCCAGCAGTTATACCCGAGGGCGTTCACCCCTCCACTTT
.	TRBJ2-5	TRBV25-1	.	CASAGWETQYF	TGTGCCAGCGCCGGTTGGGAGACCCAGTACTTC
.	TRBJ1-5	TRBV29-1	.	CSTQEGGNQPQHF	TGCAGCACCCAGGAGGGTGGCAATCAGCCCCAGCATTTT
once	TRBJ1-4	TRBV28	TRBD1	CASSRSGQGNEKLFF	TGTGCCAGCAGTCGGTCGGGACAGGGGAATGAAAAACTGTTTTTT
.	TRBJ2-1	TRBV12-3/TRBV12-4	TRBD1	CASMGQFYNEQFF	TGTGCCAGCATGGGACAGTTCTACAATGAGCAGTTCTTC
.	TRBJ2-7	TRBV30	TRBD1	CAWSVDGQGASEQYF	TGTGCCTGGAGTGTAGATGGGCAGGGGGCTTCCGAGCAGTACTTC
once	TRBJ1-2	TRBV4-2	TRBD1	CASSQDTGTGYYGYTF	TGTGCCAGCAGCCAGGATACCGGGACAGGGTACTATGGCTACACCTTC
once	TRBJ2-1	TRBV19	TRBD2	CASSMGLAGGREQFF	TGTGCCAGTAGTATGGGTCTCGCGGGGGGGAGGGAGCAGTTCTTC
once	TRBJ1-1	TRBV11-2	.	CASSLQVLNTEAFF	TGTGCCAGCAGTTTACAGGTCCTGAACACTGAAGCTTTCTTT
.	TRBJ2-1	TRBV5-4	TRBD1	CASSLASGTGQYNEQFF	TGTGCCAGCAGCTTGGCCTCCGGGACAGGGCAATACAATGAGCAGTTCTTC
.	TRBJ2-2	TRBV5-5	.	CASSATRGHGTGELFF	TGTGCCAGCAGCGCGACACGGGGACATGGCACCGGGGAGCTGTTTTTT
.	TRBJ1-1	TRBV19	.	CASRQLGNTEAFF	TGTGCCAGTAGGCAGCTAGGGAACACTGAAGCTTTCTTT
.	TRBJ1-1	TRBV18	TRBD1	CASSPDTGGNTEAFF	TGTGCCAGCTCACCGGACACAGGGGGCAACACTGAAGCTTTCTTT